The rows below give T cell receptor beta chains drawn from one sample of a study of blood T cells in healthy people across ages. TCRdb redid the calling of the 5' RACE reads with MiXCR, one entry per CDR3 protein. The data hold fewer than 800,000 distinct CDR3 sequences, with more than 20% observed a single time. The same data also contributed to another study, on T cells of mothers and their children.

Sequenced input: blood. The receptors were gathered from a boy under 18 in good health. The CDR3 runs from the conserved cysteine through the conserved F or W. D genes are given only for firm matches. For some rows the clone size is stated as once, few or many, or as a class when expanded; others skip it.

D,size,J,V,DNA,CDR3
TRBD1,.,TRBJ1-5,TRBV20-1,TGCAGTGCTAGAGTCGGCTCAGGGGGAGTGGGTGGGAATCAGCCCCAGCATTTT,CSARVGSGGVGGNQPQHF
TRBD1,few,TRBJ2-2,TRBV10-3,TGTGCCATCACTTCGTACAGGGGGACCACCGGGGAGCTGTTTTTT,CAITSYRGTTGELFF
TRBD1,few,TRBJ2-5,TRBV5-1,TGCGCCAGCAGCTTGGGGGGCCCCGGGACAGGGAGACAAGAGACCCAGTACTTC,CASSLGGPGTGRQETQYF
TRBD1,.,TRBJ2-5,TRBV12-3/TRBV12-4,TGTGCCAGCGGAATGACAGGGGTGTTGGAGACCCAGTACTTC,CASGMTGVLETQYF
TRBD1,.,TRBJ2-1,TRBV7-2,TGTGCCAGCAGCGGCCGGGCCAGGGGGGAGCAGTTCTTC,CASSGRARGEQFF
.,.,TRBJ2-3,TRBV4-1,TGCGCCAGCAGCCAAGGGGGTCCGGGTTTCACAGATACGCAGTATTTT,CASSQGGPGFTDTQYF
TRBD2,few,TRBJ2-5,TRBV3-1,TGTGCCAGCAGCCAAGGACTAGCGTTTGGAGAGACCCAGTACTTC,CASSQGLAFGETQYF
TRBD2,few,TRBJ2-5,TRBV20-1,TGCAGTGCTAGCGCCTCCCCCGGGACTAGCGGTCCAGAGACCCAGTACTTC,CSASASPGTSGPETQYF
.,once,TRBJ2-5,TRBV20-1,TGCAGTGCTAGTGTCCAACAGACCCAGTACTTC,CSASVQQTQYF
.,.,TRBJ2-7,TRBV3-1,TGTGCCAGCAGCCAAGGTCCAGCGGGTTCCTACGAGCAGTACTTC,CASSQGPAGSYEQYF
.,.,TRBJ2-5,TRBV7-9,TGTGCCAGCACCAACAGGGAAGAGACCCAGTACTTC,CASTNREETQYF
.,.,TRBJ2-5,TRBV7-9,TGTGCCAGCAGCTCCTATGGGGAGACTCGGTACTTC,CASSSYGETRYF
.,.,TRBJ1-2,TRBV4-1,TGCGCCAGCAGCCCACCCAGCTATGGCTACACCTTC,CASSPPSYGYTF
TRBD1,.,TRBJ1-4,TRBV28,TGTGCCAGCAGTTTACGACAGGGGACGTTTTTTGCAACTAATGAAAAACTGTTTTTT,CASSLRQGTFFATNEKLFF
.,.,TRBJ2-5,TRBV11-3,TGTGCCAGCAGCTTAGATCGTGGTTCGGCTAAAGAGACCCAGTACTTC,CASSLDRGSAKETQYF
.,.,TRBJ1-6,TRBV9,TGTGCCAGCAGCGTAGGTTCAAGGGTCTATAATTCACCCCTCCACTTT,CASSVGSRVYNSPLHF
.,few,TRBJ2-5,TRBV10-3,TGTGCCATCAGTGAATCCTGGGAAGGGCAAGAGACCCAGTACTTC,CAISESWEGQETQYF
TRBD2,few,TRBJ2-6,TRBV29-1,TGCAGCGTTGAATTAATGGGGGGGACCAACGTCCTGACTTTC,CSVELMGGTNVLTF